This passage covers 9 T cell receptor beta chains from one sample sequenced in a study of T cell responses to AZD1222 COVID-19 vaccine. The data were produced by immunoSEQ multiplex PCR, yet TCRdb's version contains in-frame clones alone and is incomplete. This table has about 150,000 clones, roughly 90% appearing once. The sequenced sample was peripheral blood, obtained on day 0 of AZD1222 vaccination. The receptors were sampled from an adult in good health.

DNA of the CDR3: TGTGCCAGCAGCGGTGATCAGCCCCAGCATTTT. It specifies CASSGDQPQHF. This chain joins TRBV12-3 or TRBV12-4 and TRBJ1-5; D is unclear. Trimming pared 6 bases from V and 5 bases from J, leaving 5 bases between. The CDR3 consists of 11 residues.

Only a few counts were recorded for this clone. This chain links TRBV7-8 with TRBJ1-1, with 7 bases identical to TRBD1. The germline CDR1 and CDR2 sequences are SGHVS and FQNEAQ. The CDR3 loop spans 13 amino acids. J was trimmed by 3 bases and V by 3 bases; bases with no gene match: 1. The CDR3 coding sequence is TGTGCCAGCAGCTTCGACAGGGACACTGAAGCTTTCTTT. It yields the protein CASSFDRDTEAFF. The entire variable domain, with the rest obtained from reference TRBV7-8 and TRBJ1-1, is as follows: GAGVSQSPRYKVAKRGQDVALRCDPISGHVSLFWYQQALGQGPEFLTYFQNEAQLDKSGLPSDRFFAERPEGSVSTLKIQRTQQEDSAVYLCASSFDRDTEAFFGQGTRLTVV.

This clone was recorded only once. This chain connects TRBV30 to TRBJ1-1, with no clear D. Trimming took 3 bases from V and 4 from J, leaving 12 bases between them. CDR1 is GTSNPN, CDR2 SVGIG, per germline (reference sequence). This CDR3 contains 13 residues. This CDR3 is CAWSRWGSTEAFF. The CDR3 nucleotides read TGTGCCTGGAGCCGATGGGGAAGCACTGAAGCTTTCTTT.

V gene TRBV5-1 combines with J gene TRBJ1-1; 7 bases match TRBD1. V shed 4 bases, J shed 5 bases, and the junction held 11 bases outside the gene matches. The CDR3 extends over 15 amino acids. CDR1 is SGHRS, CDR2 YFSETQ, per germline. The CDR3 region is CASSHATGKGTEAFF. In DNA form, the CDR3 reads TGCGCCAGCAGCCACGCGACAGGGAAAGGTACTGAAGCTTTCTTT.

The chain links TRBV30 to TRBJ1-6, with 10 bases that match TRBD1. The CDR3 sequence is 16 residues long. Losses at the gene ends were 8 bases for V and 1 base for J; bases not matched to a gene: 8. Germline CDR1 and CDR2: GTSNPN and SVGIG (reference sequence). The CDR3 DNA sequence: TGTGCCGTCCGGGACAGGGGAGGTTCCTATAATTCACCCCTCCACTTT. Translated, it gives CAVRDRGGSYNSPLHF.

The chain uses TRBV3-1 (or the pseudogene TRBV3-2) and TRBJ1-2; no firm D call. The CDR3 contains 13 residues. The germline V and J ends were trimmed by 1 base and 4 bases, with 7 bases remaining between them. CDR1 is LGHDT and CDR2 is YNNKEL in the germline V gene (reference sequence). The CDR3 sequence is CASSQGGFYGYTF. Here the CDR3 DNA reads TGTGCCAGCAGCCAAGGTGGATTCTATGGCTACACCTTC.

This chain joins TRBV19 and TRBJ2-7; D call uncertain. Trimming took 1 base from V and 2 from J, leaving 12 bases between them. Per the germline V gene, CDR1 is LNHDA and CDR2 is SQIVND (reference sequence). The CDR3 length is 15 residues. Here the CDR3 DNA reads TGTGCCAGTAGTATAGTTCTGGGCAGTACCTACGAGCAGTACTTC. Translating gives CASSIVLGSTYEQYF.

The chain combines TRBV6-2 or TRBV6-3 with TRBJ1-6; TRBD1 might be the D (5 bases). CDR1 and CDR2 from the germline V gene are MNHEY and SVGEGT. There are 15 residues in the CDR3. V lost 5 bases and J 7 bases, leaving 15 bases between the germline ends. CDR3 coding DNA: TGTGCCAGCAGTGCCGGCAGGGAGAGGAATTCACCCCTCCACTTT. It specifies CASSAGRERNSPLHF.

This clone showed up just once. V and J are TRBV7-2 and TRBJ2-1, with D possibly TRBD2 on 7 matching bases. The CDR3 extends over 14 amino acids. Trimming pared 8 bases from V and 8 bases from J, leaving 19 bases between. CDR1 is SGHTA, CDR2 FQGNSA, per germline. CDR3 coding DNA: TGTGCCAGCGTTGGGCGGGGGCGAGGCGATGAGCAGTTCTTC. Protein product: CASVGRGRGDEQFF.